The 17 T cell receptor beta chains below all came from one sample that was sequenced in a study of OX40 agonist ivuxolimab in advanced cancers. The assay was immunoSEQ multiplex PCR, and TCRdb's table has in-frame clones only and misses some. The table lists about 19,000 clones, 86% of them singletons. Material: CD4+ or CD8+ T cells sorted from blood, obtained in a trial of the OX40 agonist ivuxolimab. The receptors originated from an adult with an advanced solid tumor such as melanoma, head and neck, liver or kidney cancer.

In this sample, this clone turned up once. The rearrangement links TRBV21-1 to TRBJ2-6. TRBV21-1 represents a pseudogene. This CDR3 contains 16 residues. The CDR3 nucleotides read TGTGCCAGCAGCATCTTAGGGTTGCCTGGGGCCAACGTCCTGACTTTC. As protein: CASSILGLPGANVLTF.

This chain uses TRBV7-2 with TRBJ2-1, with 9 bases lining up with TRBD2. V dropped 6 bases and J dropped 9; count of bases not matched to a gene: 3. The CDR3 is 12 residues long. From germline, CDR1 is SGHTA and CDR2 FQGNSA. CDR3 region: CASRDSGGEQFF. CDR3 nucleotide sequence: TGTGCCAGCAGGGATAGCGGGGGTGAGCAGTTCTTC.

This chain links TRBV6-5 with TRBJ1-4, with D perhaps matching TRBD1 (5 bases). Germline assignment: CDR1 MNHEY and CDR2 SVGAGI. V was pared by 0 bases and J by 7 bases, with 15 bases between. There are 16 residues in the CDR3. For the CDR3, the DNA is TGTGCCAGCAGTTACTCTCAGGGCGATAATGGTGAAAAACTGTTTTTT. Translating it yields CASSYSQGDNGEKLFF.

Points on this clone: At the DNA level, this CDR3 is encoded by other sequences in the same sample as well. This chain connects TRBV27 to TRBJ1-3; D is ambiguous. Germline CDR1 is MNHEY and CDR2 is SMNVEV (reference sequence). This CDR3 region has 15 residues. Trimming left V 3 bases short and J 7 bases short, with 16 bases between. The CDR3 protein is CASSFAGGLGNTIYF. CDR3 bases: TGTGCCAGCAGTTTTGCGGGAGGGTTAGGGAACACCATATATTTT.

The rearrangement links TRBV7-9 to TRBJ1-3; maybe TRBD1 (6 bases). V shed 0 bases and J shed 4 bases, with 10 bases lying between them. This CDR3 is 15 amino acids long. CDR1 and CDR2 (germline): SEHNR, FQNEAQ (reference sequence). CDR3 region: CASSLAGAQGNTIYF. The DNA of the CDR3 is TGTGCCAGCAGCTTAGCGGGGGCGCAGGGAAACACCATATATTTT.

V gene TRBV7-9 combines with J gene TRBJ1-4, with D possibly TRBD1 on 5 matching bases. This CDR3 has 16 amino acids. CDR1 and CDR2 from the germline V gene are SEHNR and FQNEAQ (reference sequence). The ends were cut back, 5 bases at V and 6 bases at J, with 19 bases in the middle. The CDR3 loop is CASSPISLGGDEKLFF. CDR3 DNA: TGTGCCAGCAGCCCTATCAGCCTCGGGGGGGATGAAAAACTGTTTTTT.

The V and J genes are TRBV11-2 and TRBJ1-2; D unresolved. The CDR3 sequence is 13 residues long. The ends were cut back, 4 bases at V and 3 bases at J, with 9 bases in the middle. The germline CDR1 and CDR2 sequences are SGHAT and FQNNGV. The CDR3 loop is CASSSWEYYGYTF. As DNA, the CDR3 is TGTGCCAGCAGCTCTTGGGAATACTATGGCTACACCTTC.

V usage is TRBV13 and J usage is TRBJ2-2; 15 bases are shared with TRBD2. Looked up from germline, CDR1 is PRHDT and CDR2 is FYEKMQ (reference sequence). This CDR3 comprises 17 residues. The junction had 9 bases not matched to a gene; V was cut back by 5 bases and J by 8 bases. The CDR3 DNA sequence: TGTGCCAGCAGCCCCGGGACTAGCGGGGGGATAGCTGGGGAGCTGTTTTTT. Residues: CASSPGTSGGIAGELFF.

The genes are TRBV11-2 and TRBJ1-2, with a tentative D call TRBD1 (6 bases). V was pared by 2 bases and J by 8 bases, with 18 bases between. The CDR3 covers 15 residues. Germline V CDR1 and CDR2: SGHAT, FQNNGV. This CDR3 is CASSLKGDVGRGYTF. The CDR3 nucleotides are TGTGCCAGCAGCTTAAAGGGGGACGTGGGACGCGGCTACACCTTC.

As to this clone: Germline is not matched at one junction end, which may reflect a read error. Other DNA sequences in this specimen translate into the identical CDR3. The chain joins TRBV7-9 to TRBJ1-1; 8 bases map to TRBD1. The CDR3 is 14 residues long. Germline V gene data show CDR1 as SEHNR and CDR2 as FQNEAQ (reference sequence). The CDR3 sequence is CASSLTRGLDEAFF. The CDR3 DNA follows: TGCGCCAGCAGTCTAACCAGGGGGCTTGATGAAGCTTTCTTT.

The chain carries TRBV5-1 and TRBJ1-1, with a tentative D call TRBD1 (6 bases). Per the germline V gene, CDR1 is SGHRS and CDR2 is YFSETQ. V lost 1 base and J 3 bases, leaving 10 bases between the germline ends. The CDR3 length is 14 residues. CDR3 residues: CASSLSGAYTEAFF. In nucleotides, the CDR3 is TGCGCCAGCAGCTTGTCAGGGGCGTACACTGAAGCTTTCTTT.

The CDR3 is CASNSGLADTYSSFQQFF. The CDR3 bases are TGTGCCAGCAACTCCGGACTAGCGGATACTTACTCCTCTTTTCAGCAGTTCTTC. The chain combines TRBV28 with TRBJ2-1; 10 bases are shared with TRBD2. The germline V gene has CDR1 MDHEN and CDR2 SYDVKM. J was trimmed by 11 bases and V by 7 bases; bases with no gene match: 23. The CDR3 has 18 residues.

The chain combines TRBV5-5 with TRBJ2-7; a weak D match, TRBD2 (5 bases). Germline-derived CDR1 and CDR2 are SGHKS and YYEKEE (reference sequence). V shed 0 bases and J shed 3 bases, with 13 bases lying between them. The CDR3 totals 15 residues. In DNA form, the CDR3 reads TGTGCCAGCAGCTTGGCCGGGGAAAGAGGCTACGAGCAGTACTTC. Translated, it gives CASSLAGERGYEQYF.

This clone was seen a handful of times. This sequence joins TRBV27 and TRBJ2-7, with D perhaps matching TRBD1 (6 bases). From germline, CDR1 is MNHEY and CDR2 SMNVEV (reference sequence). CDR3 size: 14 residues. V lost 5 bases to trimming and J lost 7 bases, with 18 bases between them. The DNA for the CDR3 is TGTGCCAGCAGTCCCAGGGGTCACCCTGGGGAGCAGTACTTC. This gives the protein CASSPRGHPGEQYF.

In DNA form, the CDR3 reads TGTGCCAGCAAGATGAACACTGAAGCTTTCTTT. Translated, it gives CASKMNTEAFF. The chain carries TRBV4-2 and TRBJ1-1, with unresolved D. This CDR3 has 11 amino acids. Per the germline V gene, CDR1 is LGHNA and CDR2 is YNFKEQ. V was pared by 7 bases and J by 0 bases, with 3 bases between.

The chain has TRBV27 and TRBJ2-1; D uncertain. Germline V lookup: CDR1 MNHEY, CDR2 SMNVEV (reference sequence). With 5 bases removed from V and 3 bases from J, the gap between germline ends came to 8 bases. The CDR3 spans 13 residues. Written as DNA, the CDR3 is TGTGCCAGCAGTCCCCACAACTACAATGAGCAGTTCTTC. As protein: CASSPHNYNEQFF.

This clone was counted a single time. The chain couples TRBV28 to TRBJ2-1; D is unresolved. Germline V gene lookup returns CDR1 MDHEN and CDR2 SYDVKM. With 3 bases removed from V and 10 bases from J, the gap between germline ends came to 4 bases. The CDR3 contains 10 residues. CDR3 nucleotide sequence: TGTGCCAGCAGTTTGGTGGAGCAGTTCTTC. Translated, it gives CASSLVEQFF.